These T cell receptor beta chains were read from a single sample in a study of T-cell memory formation after mild COVID-19. MiXCR, applied by TCRdb to the 5' RACE reads, yields one record per CDR3 protein. The sample comprises approximately 440,000 distinct CDR3 sequences, about 20% of which are singletons, and roughly 8.4% rests with the top ten. The sequenced sample consisted of PBMCs or a T cell subset sorted from them (not recorded which). These TCRs come from an adult woman who had mild COVID-19 (a few samples of this study predate the infection). Cell type and time point are not known. CDR3s include the opening cysteine and the closing phenylalanine or tryptophan. Each record gives: J gene, V gene, D gene, clone size, CDR3 DNA, CDR3 protein. D genes are given only for firm matches. The listing skips clone size in some rows; elsewhere it reads once, few, many or a size class.

J: TRBJ2-6
V: TRBV12-3/TRBV12-4
D: -
size: -
DNA: TGTGCCAGCATGGCTCTAAACTCTGGGGCCAACGTCCTGACTTTC
CDR3: CASMALNSGANVLTF

J: TRBJ2-1
V: TRBV14
D: -
size: -
DNA: TGTGCCAGCAGCGATCGATACCGACCTCTGGGTAGTGAGCAGTTCTTC
CDR3: CASSDRYRPLGSEQFF

J: TRBJ2-3
V: TRBV7-2
D: TRBD1
size: many
DNA: TGTGCCAGCAGCGTAAAGACAGGGGGCGGCCGCACAGATACGCAGTATTTT
CDR3: CASSVKTGGGRTDTQYF

J: TRBJ2-7
V: TRBV7-7
D: TRBD1
size: -
DNA: TGTGCTAGCAGCCTGGCGACAGGGGAAGGATACGAGCAGTACTTC
CDR3: CASSLATGEGYEQYF

J: TRBJ2-7
V: TRBV20-1
D: TRBD2
size: -
DNA: TGCAGTGCAAACTTCGGGGCTAGCGGGATTATCGACGAGCAGTACTTC
CDR3: CSANFGASGIIDEQYF

J: TRBJ1-2
V: TRBV9
D: -
size: few
DNA: TGTGCCAGCACCTCTGGCGGGGTAGTTGGGCCTAGCTATGGCTACACCTTC
CDR3: CASTSGGVVGPSYGYTF

J: TRBJ2-1
V: TRBV5-5
D: -
size: few
DNA: TGTGCCAGAAGCCCGGCAGTAGCATTATACAATGAGCAGTTCTTC
CDR3: CARSPAVALYNEQFF

J: TRBJ1-1
V: TRBV11-2
D: -
size: -
DNA: TGTGCCAGCAGCTTTTCGGGGAGTCTGCGGGCTTTCTTT
CDR3: CASSFSGSLRAFF

J: TRBJ1-6
V: TRBV12-3/TRBV12-4
D: -
size: few
DNA: TGTGCCAGCAGTTTAGGGGGGGAAAGCTCACCCCTCCACTTT
CDR3: CASSLGGESSPLHF

J: TRBJ1-1
V: TRBV7-8
D: -
size: -
DNA: TGTGCCAGCAGCGTAGGGGGGCAAGCTTTCTTT
CDR3: CASSVGGQAFF

J: TRBJ1-3
V: TRBV9
D: -
size: few
DNA: TGTGCCAGCAGCGTAGCTGGACGAAGCTCTGGAAACACCATATATTTT
CDR3: CASSVAGRSSGNTIYF

J: TRBJ1-2
V: TRBV5-1
D: -
size: -
DNA: TGCGCCAGCAGACCCAGAGATTCGGATGGCTACACCTTC
CDR3: CASRPRDSDGYTF

J: TRBJ2-2
V: TRBV5-1
D: -
size: many
DNA: TGCGCCAGCAGCTTCACGGGCAGAGATTTGAACACCGGGGAGCTGTTTTTT
CDR3: CASSFTGRDLNTGELFF

J: TRBJ2-5
V: TRBV10-2
D: -
size: -
DNA: TGCGCCACCCTATCCCGCTACATACCCACTAAAGAGACCCAGTACTTC
CDR3: CATLSRYIPTKETQYF

J: TRBJ2-1
V: TRBV7-8
D: TRBD2
size: -
DNA: TGTGCCAGCAGCTTAGAGGTCCGGGCGGGAGGCCCCAATGAGCAGTTCTTC
CDR3: CASSLEVRAGGPNEQFF